Described below is a single T cell receptor beta chain sequence and its context. This record comes from a study of blood T cell repertoires in COVID-19. Trimming removed 5 bases from V and 3 bases from J, with 7 bases in between. CDR3 length: 12 amino acids. Germline CDR1 is SEHNR and CDR2 is FQNEAQ (reference sequence). This table comes from immunoSEQ multiplex PCR, and its TCRdb copy is limited to in-frame clones, with some not included. The sample has under 250,000 clones; 85% are singletons. This TCR was recovered from a man aged 45-65 years with COVID-19, enrolled during active disease. The chain uses TRBV7-9 and TRBJ1-1; D not certain. Sequencing input: peripheral blood. The CDR3 is CASSPLYTEAFF. As DNA, the CDR3 is TGTGCCAGCAGCCCGTTATACACTGAAGCTTTCTTT.